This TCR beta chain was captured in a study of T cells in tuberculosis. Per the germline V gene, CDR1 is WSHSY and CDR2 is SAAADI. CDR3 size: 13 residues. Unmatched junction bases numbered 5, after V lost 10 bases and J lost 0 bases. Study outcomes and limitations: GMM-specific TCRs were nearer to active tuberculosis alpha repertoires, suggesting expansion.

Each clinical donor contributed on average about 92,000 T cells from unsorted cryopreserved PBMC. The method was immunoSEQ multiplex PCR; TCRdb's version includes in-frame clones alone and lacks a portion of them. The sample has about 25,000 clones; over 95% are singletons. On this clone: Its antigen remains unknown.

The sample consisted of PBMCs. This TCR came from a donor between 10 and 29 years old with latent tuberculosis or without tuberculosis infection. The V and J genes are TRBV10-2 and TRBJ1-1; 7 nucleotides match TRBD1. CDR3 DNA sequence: TGCGCCACCAGGACAGGTTTGAACACTGAAGCTTTCTTT. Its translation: CATRTGLNTEAFF.